These 18 T cell receptor beta chains originate from one sample sequenced in a study of blood T cell repertoires in COVID-19. The data were produced by immunoSEQ multiplex PCR, yet TCRdb's version contains in-frame clones alone and is incomplete. The sample lists some 190,000 clones; 89% were seen once. Sample: PBMCs or T cells enriched from blood (not recorded which). Receptor source: a woman aged 40-49 years with acute COVID-19.

This chain connects TRBV6-5 to TRBJ1-2; D is possibly TRBD1 (5 bases). This CDR3 comprises 15 residues. Germline V lookup: CDR1 MNHEY, CDR2 SVGAGI. V lost 5 bases and J 2 bases, leaving 15 bases between the germline ends. The CDR3 spells CASSHQGQGNYGYTF. The CDR3 coding sequence is TGTGCCAGCAGTCACCAGGGTCAAGGGAACTATGGCTACACCTTC.

This sequence joins TRBV14 and TRBJ2-1; TRBD2 matches 7 bases. V dropped 4 bases and J dropped 7; count of bases not matched to a gene: 7. In germline, CDR1 is SGHDN, CDR2 FVKESK. The CDR3 spans 14 residues. CDR3 in DNA: TGTGCCAGCAGCCCGCTGGGCGGGGGTAATGAGCAGTTCTTC. Its protein is CASSPLGGGNEQFF.

This rearrangement joins TRBV5-1 to TRBJ1-6, with no clear D. Per the germline V gene, CDR1 is SGHRS and CDR2 is YFSETQ. The CDR3 runs to 15 residues. Trimming took 0 bases from V and 6 from J, leaving 10 bases between them. The chain's CDR3 is CASSLGPAINSPLHF. Written as DNA, the CDR3 is TGCGCCAGCAGCTTGGGTCCAGCGATTAATTCACCCCTCCACTTT.

The CDR3 loop is CASSLLILAGGTDTQYF. CDR3 bases: TGCGCCAGCAGCCTGTTGATACTAGCGGGGGGCACAGATACGCAGTATTTT. The V and J genes are TRBV4-1 and TRBJ2-3; 11 bases line up with TRBD2. This CDR3 spans 17 amino acids. V was pared by 4 bases and J by 1 base, with 7 bases of the junction left unmatched. Germline values: CDR1 MGHRA, CDR2 YSYEKL.

The gene calls are TRBV15 and TRBJ2-5; D is perhaps TRBD1 (5 bases). This CDR3 region has 14 residues. CDR1 LNHNV and CDR2 YYDKDF come from the germline V gene (reference sequence). V dropped 0 bases and J dropped 4 bases, with 9 bases sitting between them. CDR3 in amino acids: CATSRDWGGETQYF. The DNA for the CDR3 is TGTGCCACCAGCAGAGACTGGGGCGGAGAGACCCAGTACTTC.

This clone was counted once. The rearrangement links TRBV10-3 to TRBJ2-1; 10 nucleotides align to TRBD2. Germline-derived CDR1 and CDR2 are ENHRY and SYGVKD. V was pared by 3 bases and J by 9 bases, with 8 bases of the junction left unmatched. This CDR3 is built from 15 residues. CDR3 protein: CAISDSSGGAGEQFF. In DNA, the CDR3 is TGTGCCATCAGTGACTCGAGCGGGGGGGCAGGTGAGCAGTTCTTC.

The CDR3 DNA reads as TGTGCCAGCAGCTTCCGGGGGGCCACAGATACGCAGTATTTT. This codes for CASSFRGATDTQYF. The chain uses TRBV7-2 and TRBJ2-3; the D gene is possibly TRBD2 (7 bases). Trimming cost V 3 bases and J 2 bases, with 9 bases left between them. Germline CDR1 is SGHTA and CDR2 is FQGNSA. CDR3 length equals 14 residues.

This chain joins TRBV12-3 or TRBV12-4 and TRBJ2-1, with 8 bases identical to TRBD2. The CDR3 contains 13 residues. V shed 0 bases and J 9 bases; nucleotides not matched to a gene: 1. This CDR3 reads CASSLATSGEQFF. The CDR3 DNA reads TGTGCCAGCAGTTTAGCTACTAGCGGTGAGCAGTTCTTC.

The CDR3 region has the DNA TGTGCCAGCAGCCAAACATATCAGGGTAGAGAGACCCAGTACTTC. It is translated as CASSQTYQGRETQYF. The gene calls are TRBV4-2 and TRBJ2-5, with D possibly matching TRBD1 (5 bases). The CDR3 runs to 15 residues. Germline CDR1 and CDR2: LGHNA and YNFKEQ. Deletions cut 2 bases from V and 4 bases from J, with 14 bases between.

The chain has TRBV10-3 and TRBJ2-7; TRBD2 is a possible D gene (5 bases). The CDR3 sequence is 14 residues long. V lost 3 bases and J 2 bases, leaving 11 bases between the germline ends. In germline, CDR1 is ENHRY, CDR2 SYGVKD. The CDR3 region has the DNA TGTGCCATCAGTGATCCGGGGAAAGCCTACGAGCAGTACTTC. Its protein is CAISDPGKAYEQYF.

The chain employs TRBV19 and TRBJ1-1, with D possibly being TRBD1 (5 bases). This CDR3 has 15 residues. Germline V CDR1 and CDR2: LNHDA, SQIVND (reference sequence). Trimming took off 6 bases at V and 1 base at J, with 15 bases between the two ends. The CDR3 coding sequence is TGTGCCAGTAGCCCGGGAGGGGTCCGGAACACTGAAGCTTTCTTT. Translating it yields CASSPGGVRNTEAFF.

This chain links TRBV7-2 with TRBJ1-1, with 7 bases lining up with TRBD1. The CDR3 loop spans 16 amino acids. J was trimmed by 5 bases and V by 1 base; bases with no gene match: 10. Per the germline V gene, CDR1 is SGHTA and CDR2 is FQGNSA. CDR3 region: CASSLGSGGFSTEAFF. The CDR3 DNA reads as TGTGCCAGCAGCTTAGGCTCAGGGGGGTTTTCTACTGAAGCTTTCTTT.

The chain combines TRBV19 with TRBJ1-2; D is possibly TRBD1 (5 bases). V was cut by 6 bases and J by 4 bases, with 15 bases left in between. The length of the CDR3 is 14 residues. Germline CDR1 reads LNHDA; CDR2 reads SQIVND (reference sequence). The CDR3 DNA is TGTGCCAGTAGACAGCCCGTCGACAGCTATGGCTACACCTTC. This encodes CASRQPVDSYGYTF.

The V and J genes are TRBV7-9 and TRBJ1-1; TRBD1 matches 9 bases. The CDR3 has 15 residues. Germline V gives CDR1 SEHNR, CDR2 FQNEAQ (reference sequence). V lost 5 bases, J lost 1 base, and 5 bases stayed unmatched. The CDR3: CASSQDRGSNTEAFF. The DNA of the CDR3 is TGTGCCAGCAGCCAGGACAGGGGTTCGAACACTGAAGCTTTCTTT.

J is TRBJ2-2 and V is TRBV21-1; the D call of TRBD1 is as the table states it, not checked on the DNA. TRBV21-1 is reported as a pseudogene. The CDR3 runs to 17 residues. CDR3 sequence (DNA): TGTGCCAGCAGCAAAGATCAGGGGACCTCAAACACCGGGGAGCTGTTTTTT. Its translation is CASSKDQGTSNTGELFF.

This chain joins TRBV4-2 and TRBJ2-1; TRBD2 matches 8 bases. There are 16 residues in the CDR3. V lost 0 bases to trimming and J lost 5 bases; unmatched junction nucleotides: 6. CDR1 and CDR2 (germline): LGHNA, YNFKEQ. Written as DNA, the CDR3 is TGTGCCAGCAGCCAAGATGGAGCGGGGGTCGACAATGAGCAGTTCTTC. Residues: CASSQDGAGVDNEQFF.

The chain links TRBV4-3 to TRBJ1-2, with D unclear. V was clipped by 0 bases and J by 6 bases, with 11 bases between them. Germline CDR1 is LGHNA and CDR2 is YSLEER. This CDR3 comprises 14 residues. The CDR3: CASSQDLFSDGYTF. Here the CDR3 DNA reads TGCGCCAGCAGCCAAGACCTTTTTTCTGATGGCTACACCTTC.

The chain combines TRBV10-3 with TRBJ2-3, with D tentatively TRBD1 (5 bases). This CDR3 comprises 13 residues. Germline CDR1 ENHRY, CDR2 SYGVKD. The germline V and J ends were trimmed by 6 bases and 0 bases, with 7 bases remaining between them. CDR3 loop: CAIRTASTDTQYF. DNA for the CDR3: TGTGCCATCAGGACAGCTAGCACAGATACGCAGTATTTT.